Each of the 17 T cell receptor beta chains below was sequenced from the same sample in a study of cytomegalovirus exposure and HLA in healthy donors. PCR primers comprised 60 Vbeta and 13 Jbeta primers. Only in-frame clones appear in the TCRdb table, and some are missing; sequencing was by immunoSEQ multiplex PCR. The sample has under 200,000 clones; 68% are singletons. Specimen: PBMCs. The receptors come from a man aged 50 or older in good health and CMV-seronegative.

This clone was observed once. V and J are TRBV6-6 and TRBJ2-7; 11 bases match TRBD1. This CDR3 has 15 amino acids. CDR1 MNHNY and CDR2 SVGAGI come from the germline V gene (reference sequence). The trim removed 3 bases at V and 2 bases at J, leaving 3 bases unmatched. CDR3 in amino acids: CASSYGTGGPYEQYF. In nucleotides, the CDR3 is TGTGCCAGCAGTTATGGGACAGGGGGGCCCTACGAGCAGTACTTC.

This clone was detected once. The gene calls are TRBV21-1 and TRBJ1-5. TRBV21-1 is a pseudogene segment. The CDR3 length is 21 residues. Written as DNA, the CDR3 is TGTGCCAGCAGCAAAGCAGTCTGTGAGGGGCTCGGGGGAGATAGCAATCAGCCCCAGCATTTT. Its protein product is CASSKAVCEGLGGDSNQPQHF.

This clone was detected only a few times. V gene TRBV15 combines with J gene TRBJ1-3; 8 bases are a match to TRBD1. The V segment lost 6 bases and the J segment 4 bases; nucleotides outside the gene matches: 8. Germline loops: CDR1 LNHNV, CDR2 YYDKDF (reference sequence). The CDR3 contains 15 residues. This CDR3 is CATSQGAVKGNTIYF. The CDR3 DNA is TGTGCCACCAGTCAGGGGGCTGTGAAAGGAAACACCATATATTTT.

The gene calls are TRBV6-5 and TRBJ2-2, with 8 bases matching TRBD2. Germline CDR1 is MNHEY and CDR2 is SVGAGI. The CDR3 loop spans 15 amino acids. The J segment lost 4 bases and the V segment lost 6 bases, leaving 7 bases of the junction unmatched. The CDR3 protein is CASRDGTSLTGELFF. CDR3 bases: TGTGCCAGCAGGGACGGGACTAGTCTCACCGGGGAGCTGTTTTTT.

This chain connects TRBV14 to TRBJ2-7; 9 bases map to TRBD1. CDR3 length equals 20 residues. The germline V gene encodes CDR1 SGHDN and CDR2 FVKESK. V lost 0 bases to trimming and J lost 5 bases; unmatched junction nucleotides: 20. The CDR3 is CASSQEYIGTGTGISHEQYF. Here the CDR3 DNA reads TGTGCCAGCAGCCAAGAATATATCGGGACCGGGACAGGGATTTCCCACGAGCAGTACTTC.

The J gene is TRBJ1-3, the V gene TRBV28; D remains unclear. V was clipped by 3 bases and J by 2 bases, with 8 bases between them. The V gene's germline CDR1 is MDHEN and CDR2 SYDVKM. The CDR3 is made up of 14 amino acids. The CDR3 sequence is CASSFKTAGNTIYF. In nucleotides, the CDR3 is TGTGCCAGCAGTTTTAAAACAGCTGGAAACACCATATATTTT.

This chain uses TRBV28 with TRBJ2-5; perhaps TRBD2 as D (6 bases). The germline V and J ends were trimmed by 3 bases and 1 base, with 18 bases remaining between them. The CDR3 is 17 residues long. The germline V gene encodes CDR1 MDHEN and CDR2 SYDVKM. The CDR3 coding sequence is TGTGCCAGCAGTTTGTTCCAGACCGGGACTGGCCAAGAGACCCAGTACTTC. It encodes CASSLFQTGTGQETQYF.

This rearrangement joins TRBV7-8 to TRBJ1-1; tentatively, D is TRBD1 (5 bases). In germline, CDR1 is SGHVS, CDR2 FQNEAQ. With 1 base removed from V and 1 base from J, the gap between germline ends came to 13 bases. This CDR3 has 16 residues. CDR3 in amino acids: CASSLERGWGNTEAFF. In DNA, the CDR3 is TGTGCCAGCAGCTTAGAGCGGGGGTGGGGGAACACTGAAGCTTTCTTT.

This clone occurred once. The chain is built from TRBV6-6 and TRBJ1-6; TRBD1 matches 8 bases. After removal of 2 bases from V and 7 bases from J, the junction contained 7 bases not matched to a gene. The CDR3 length is 16 residues. Germline-derived CDR1 and CDR2 are MNHNY and SVGAGI (reference sequence). CDR3 DNA: TGTGCCAGCAGTTACGGTGGACAGGGCCCCAATTCACCCCTCCACTTT. It codes for CASSYGGQGPNSPLHF.

This clone showed up just once. The genes are TRBV5-1 and TRBJ2-1, with 8 nucleotides matching TRBD1. V shed 5 bases and J 3 bases; nucleotides not matched to a gene: 4. Germline V lookup: CDR1 SGHRS, CDR2 YFSETQ. This CDR3 region has 14 residues. CDR3 loop: CASSLQGGYNEQFF. Here the CDR3 DNA reads TGCGCCAGCAGTTTACAGGGGGGCTACAATGAGCAGTTCTTC.

This clone was seen a few times. Other DNA sequences in the sample encode the same CDR3. The chain is built from TRBV5-1 and TRBJ1-1, with no clear D. V lost 0 bases and J 4 bases, leaving 10 bases between the germline ends. The germline gives CDR1 SGHRS, CDR2 YFSETQ. This CDR3 is built from 14 residues. The CDR3 is CASSLGGLGTEAFF. In DNA, the CDR3 is TGCGCCAGCAGCTTGGGAGGATTGGGCACTGAAGCTTTCTTT.

The J gene is TRBJ1-4, the V gene TRBV18; TRBD1 agrees at 10 bases. The CDR3 has 18 amino acids. CDR1 and CDR2 from the germline V gene are KGHSH and LQKENI. The trim removed 3 bases at V and 0 bases at J, leaving 7 bases unmatched. The CDR3 loop reads CASSPRTGGATTNEKLFF. CDR3 nucleotide sequence: TGTGCCAGCTCACCCCGGACAGGGGGTGCGACAACTAATGAAAAACTGTTTTTT.

This chain links TRBV5-1 with TRBJ2-1; 10 bases fit TRBD1. The trim removed 1 base at V and 6 bases at J, leaving 7 bases unmatched. The germline CDR1 and CDR2 sequences are SGHRS and YFSETQ. The CDR3 runs to 16 residues. The CDR3 DNA is TGCGCCAGCAGCTTGAACCCCGGGACAGGGGCCAATGAGCAGTTCTTC. It is translated as CASSLNPGTGANEQFF.

The chain couples TRBV7-9 to TRBJ1-3; D unresolved. Trimming took off 5 bases at V and 0 bases at J, with 8 bases between the two ends. The CDR3 has 14 amino acids. Germline lookup yields CDR1 SEHNR and CDR2 FQNEAQ (reference sequence). This CDR3 is CASSPTTSGNTIYF. CDR3 bases: TGTGCCAGCAGCCCCACAACCTCTGGAAACACCATATATTTT.

This rearrangement joins TRBV19 to TRBJ1-5, with TRBD1 identical over 8 bases. The germline V gene encodes CDR1 LNHDA and CDR2 SQIVND (reference sequence). Trimming cost V 9 bases and J 7 bases; bases outside gene matches: 8. The CDR3 extends over 13 amino acids. In nucleotides, the CDR3 is TGTGCCAGCCGGTACAGGGGGGAACAGCCCCAGCATTTT. This gives the protein CASRYRGEQPQHF.

This clone has just one count. The V call is TRBV7-2, the J call TRBJ1-5; TRBD1 matches at 8 bases. This CDR3 is 15 amino acids long. CDR1 and CDR2 (germline): SGHTA, FQGNSA. V trimming: 1 base; J trimming: 11 bases; junction bases outside the gene matches: 10. CDR3 in amino acids: CASSLEPRGPRAQHF. CDR3 in DNA: TGTGCCAGCAGCTTAGAACCCAGGGGGCCCCGAGCCCAGCATTTT.

A few counts support this clone. The genes are TRBV7-9 and TRBJ1-4, with D hard to call. Per the germline V gene, CDR1 is SEHNR and CDR2 is FQNEAQ (reference sequence). This CDR3 spans 15 amino acids. V lost 2 bases and J 8 bases, leaving 15 bases between the germline ends. The CDR3 sequence: CASSLSGNTAEKLFF. Here the CDR3 DNA reads TGTGCCAGCAGCTTAAGCGGGAACACGGCCGAAAAACTGTTTTTT.